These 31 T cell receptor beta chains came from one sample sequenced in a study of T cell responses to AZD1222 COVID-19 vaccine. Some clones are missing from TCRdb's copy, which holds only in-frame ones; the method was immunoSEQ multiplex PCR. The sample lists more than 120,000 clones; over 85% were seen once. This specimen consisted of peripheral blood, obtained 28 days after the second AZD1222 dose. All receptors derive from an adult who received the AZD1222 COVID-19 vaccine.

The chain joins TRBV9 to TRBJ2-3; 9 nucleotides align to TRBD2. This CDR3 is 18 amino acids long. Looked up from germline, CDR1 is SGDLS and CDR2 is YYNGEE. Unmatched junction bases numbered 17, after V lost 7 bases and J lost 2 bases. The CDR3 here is CASRRTAGGSWDTDTQYF. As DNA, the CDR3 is TGTGCCAGCCGGAGGACGGCGGGAGGGTCCTGGGACACAGATACGCAGTATTTT.

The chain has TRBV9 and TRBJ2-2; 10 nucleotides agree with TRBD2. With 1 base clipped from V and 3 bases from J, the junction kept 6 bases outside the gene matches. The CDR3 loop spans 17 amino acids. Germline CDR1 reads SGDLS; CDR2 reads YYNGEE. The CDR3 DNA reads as TGTGCCAGCAGCGTATCCAGACTAGCGGGCGACACCGGGGAGCTGTTTTTT. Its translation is CASSVSRLAGDTGELFF.

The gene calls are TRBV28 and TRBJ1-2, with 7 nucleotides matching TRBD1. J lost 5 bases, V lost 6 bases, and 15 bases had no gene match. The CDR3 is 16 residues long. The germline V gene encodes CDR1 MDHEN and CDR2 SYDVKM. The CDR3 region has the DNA TGTGCCAGCAGCCGAGGAGACAGGGCTCGGCCTTATGGCTACACCTTC. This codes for CASSRGDRARPYGYTF.

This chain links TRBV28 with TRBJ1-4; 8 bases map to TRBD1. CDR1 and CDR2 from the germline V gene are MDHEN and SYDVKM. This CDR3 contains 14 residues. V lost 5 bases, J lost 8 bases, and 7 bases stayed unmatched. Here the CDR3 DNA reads TGTGCCAGCAGTCCAGGGGGCGCAGGGGAAAAACTGTTTTTT. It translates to CASSPGGAGEKLFF. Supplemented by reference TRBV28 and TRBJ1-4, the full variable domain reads DVKVTQSSRYLVKRTGEKVFLECVQDMDHENMFWYRQDPGLGLRLIYFSYDVKMKEKGDIPEGYSVSREKKERFSLILESASTNQTSMYLCASSPGGAGEKLFFGSGTQLSVL.

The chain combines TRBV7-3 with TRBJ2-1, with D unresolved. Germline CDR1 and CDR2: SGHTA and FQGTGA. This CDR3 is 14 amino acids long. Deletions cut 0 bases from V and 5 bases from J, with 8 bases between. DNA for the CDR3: TGTGCCAGCAGCTTAACTCGAATAAACAATGAGCAGTTCTTC. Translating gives CASSLTRINNEQFF.

The CDR3 is CASSPSTANTEAFF. CDR3 coding DNA: TGTGCCAGCAGCCCCTCGACAGCGAACACTGAAGCTTTCTTT. This chain joins TRBV7-9 and TRBJ1-1, with TRBD1 as a possible D gene (5 bases). CDR1 is SEHNR, CDR2 FQNEAQ, per germline (reference sequence). Trimming shortened V by 5 bases and J by 1 base, and 11 bases separated the two germline ends. CDR3 length: 14 residues.

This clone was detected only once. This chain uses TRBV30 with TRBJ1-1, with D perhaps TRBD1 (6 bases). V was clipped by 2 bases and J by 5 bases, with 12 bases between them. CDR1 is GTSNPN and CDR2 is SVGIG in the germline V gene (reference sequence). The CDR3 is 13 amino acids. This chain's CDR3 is CAWSQTGRTEAFF. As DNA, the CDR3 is TGTGCCTGGAGTCAAACAGGGCGAACTGAAGCTTTCTTT.

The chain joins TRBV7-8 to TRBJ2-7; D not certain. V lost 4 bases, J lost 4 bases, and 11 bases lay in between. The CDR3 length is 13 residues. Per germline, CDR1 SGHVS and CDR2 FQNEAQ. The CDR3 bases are TGTGCCAGCAGCTCACTTCAAGCGTACGAGCAGTACTTC. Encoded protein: CASSSLQAYEQYF. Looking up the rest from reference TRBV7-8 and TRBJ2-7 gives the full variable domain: GAGVSQSPRYKVAKRGQDVALRCDPISGHVSLFWYQQALGQGPEFLTYFQNEAQLDKSGLPSDRFFAERPEGSVSTLKIQRTQQEDSAVYLCASSSLQAYEQYFGPGTRLTVT.

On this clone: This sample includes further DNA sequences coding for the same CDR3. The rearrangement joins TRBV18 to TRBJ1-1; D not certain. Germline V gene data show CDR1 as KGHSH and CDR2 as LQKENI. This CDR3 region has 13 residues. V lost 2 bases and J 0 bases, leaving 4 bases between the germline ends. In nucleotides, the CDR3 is TGTGCCAGCTCACCAGGGTTGAACACTGAAGCTTTCTTT. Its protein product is CASSPGLNTEAFF.

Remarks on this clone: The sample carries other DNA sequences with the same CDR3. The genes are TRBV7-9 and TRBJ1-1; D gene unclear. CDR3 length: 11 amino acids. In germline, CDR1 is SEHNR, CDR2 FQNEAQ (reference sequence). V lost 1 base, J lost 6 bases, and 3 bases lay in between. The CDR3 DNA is TGTGCCAGCAGCTTAGGATCTGAAGCTTTCTTT. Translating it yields CASSLGSEAFF.

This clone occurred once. DNA of the CDR3: TGCGCCAGCAGCGCGGGGGTTGGAACAGCGAACACCGGGGAGCTGTTTTTT. Amino acid sequence: CASSAGVGTANTGELFF. V usage is TRBV5-1 and J usage is TRBJ2-2; 7 positions agree with TRBD2. CDR3 length equals 17 residues. Per germline, CDR1 SGHRS and CDR2 YFSETQ. The trim removed 4 bases at V and 0 bases at J, leaving 9 bases unmatched.

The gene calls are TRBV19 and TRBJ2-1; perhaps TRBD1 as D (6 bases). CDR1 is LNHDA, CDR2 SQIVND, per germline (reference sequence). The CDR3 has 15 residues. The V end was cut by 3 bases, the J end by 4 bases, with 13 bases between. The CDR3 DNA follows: TGTGCCAGTAGTATGCCCCAGGGGTTTTACAATGAGCAGTTCTTC. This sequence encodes CASSMPQGFYNEQFF.

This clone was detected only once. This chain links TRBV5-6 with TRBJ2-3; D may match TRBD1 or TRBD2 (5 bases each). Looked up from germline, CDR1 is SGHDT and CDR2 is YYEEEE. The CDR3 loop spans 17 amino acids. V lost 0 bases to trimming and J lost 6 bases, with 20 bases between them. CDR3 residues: CASSLAGAWVSPDTQYF. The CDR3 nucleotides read TGTGCCAGCAGCTTGGCCGGGGCCTGGGTTTCTCCGGATACGCAGTATTTT.

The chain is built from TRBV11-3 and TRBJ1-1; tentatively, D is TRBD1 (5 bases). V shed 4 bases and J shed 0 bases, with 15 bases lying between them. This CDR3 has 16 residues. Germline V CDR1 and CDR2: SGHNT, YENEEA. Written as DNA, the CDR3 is TGTGCCAGCAGCTCCGGGACTTACCCGATGAACACTGAAGCTTTCTTT. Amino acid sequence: CASSSGTYPMNTEAFF. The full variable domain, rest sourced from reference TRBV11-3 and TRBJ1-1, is EAGVVQSPRYKIIEKKQPVAFWCNPISGHNTLYWYLQNLGQGPELLIRYENEEAVDDSQLPKDRFSAERLKGVDSTLKIQPAELGDSAVYLCASSSGTYPMNTEAFFGQGTRLTVV.

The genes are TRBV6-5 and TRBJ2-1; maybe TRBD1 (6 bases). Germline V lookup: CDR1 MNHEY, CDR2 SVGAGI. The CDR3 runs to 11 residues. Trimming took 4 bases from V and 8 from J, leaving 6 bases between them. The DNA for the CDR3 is TGTGCCAGCAGTTCAGGGGATGAGCAGTTCTTC. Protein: CASSSGDEQFF.

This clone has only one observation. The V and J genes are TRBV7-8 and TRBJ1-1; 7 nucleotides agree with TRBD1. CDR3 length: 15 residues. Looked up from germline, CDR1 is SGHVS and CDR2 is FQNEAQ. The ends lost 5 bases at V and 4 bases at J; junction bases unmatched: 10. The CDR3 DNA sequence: TGTGCCAGCAGCGACAAAACAGGGGAGGCCACTGAAGCTTTCTTT. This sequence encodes CASSDKTGEATEAFF.

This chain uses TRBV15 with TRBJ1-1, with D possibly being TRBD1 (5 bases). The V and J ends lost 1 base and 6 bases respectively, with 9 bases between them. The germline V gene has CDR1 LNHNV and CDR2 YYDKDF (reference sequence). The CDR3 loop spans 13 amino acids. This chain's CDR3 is CATSRGIRAEAFF. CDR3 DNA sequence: TGTGCCACCAGCAGAGGGATCAGGGCTGAAGCTTTCTTT.

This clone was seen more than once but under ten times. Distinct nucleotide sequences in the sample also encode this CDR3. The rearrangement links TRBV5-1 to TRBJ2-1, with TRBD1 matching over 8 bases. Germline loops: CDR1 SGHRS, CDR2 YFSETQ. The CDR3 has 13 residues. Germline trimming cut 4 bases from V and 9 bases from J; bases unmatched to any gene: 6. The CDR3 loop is CASSLGQGGEQFF. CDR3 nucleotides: TGCGCCAGCAGCCTCGGACAGGGAGGTGAGCAGTTCTTC.

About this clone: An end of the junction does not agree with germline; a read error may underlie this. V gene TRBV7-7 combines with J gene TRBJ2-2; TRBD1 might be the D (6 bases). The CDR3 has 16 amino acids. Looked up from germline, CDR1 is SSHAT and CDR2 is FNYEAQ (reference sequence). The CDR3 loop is CASSLESGRGTGELFF. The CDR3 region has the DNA TGTGCTAGCAGCTTAGAGTCGGGAAGGGGGACCGGGGAGCTGTTTTTT.

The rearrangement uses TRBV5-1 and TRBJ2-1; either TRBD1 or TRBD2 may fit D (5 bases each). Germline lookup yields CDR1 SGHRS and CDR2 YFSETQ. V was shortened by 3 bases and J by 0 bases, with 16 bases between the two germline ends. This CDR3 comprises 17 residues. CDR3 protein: CASSSGTTPSSYNEQFF. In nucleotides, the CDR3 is TGCGCCAGCAGCTCAGGGACGACCCCTAGCTCCTACAATGAGCAGTTCTTC.

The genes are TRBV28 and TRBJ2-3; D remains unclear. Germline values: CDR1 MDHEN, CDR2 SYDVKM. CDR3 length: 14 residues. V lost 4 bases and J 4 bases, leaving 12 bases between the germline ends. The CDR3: CASSSGLGPDTQYF. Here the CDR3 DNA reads TGTGCCAGCAGTTCAGGTCTAGGTCCAGATACGCAGTATTTT.

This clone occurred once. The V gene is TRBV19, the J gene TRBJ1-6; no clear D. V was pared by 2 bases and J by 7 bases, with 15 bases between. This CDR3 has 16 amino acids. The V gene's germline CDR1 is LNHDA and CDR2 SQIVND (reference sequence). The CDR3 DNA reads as TGTGCCAGTAGTATAAGCGGAGGGTCCTGGAATTCACCCCTCCACTTT. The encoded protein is CASSISGGSWNSPLHF.

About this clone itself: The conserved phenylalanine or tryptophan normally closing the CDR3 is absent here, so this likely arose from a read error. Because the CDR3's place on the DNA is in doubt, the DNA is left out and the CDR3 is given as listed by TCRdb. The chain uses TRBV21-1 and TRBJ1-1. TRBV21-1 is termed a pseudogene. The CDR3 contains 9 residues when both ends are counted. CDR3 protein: CASSAPALR.

CDR3 DNA sequence: TGTGCCAGCAGTGTTTGGACAGGGGACGAAAAACTGTTTTTT. Amino acid sequence: CASSVWTGDEKLFF. V usage is TRBV6-2 or TRBV6-3 and J usage is TRBJ1-4, with 9 bases matching TRBD1. The trim removed 5 bases at V and 8 bases at J, leaving 6 bases unmatched. The CDR3 extends over 14 amino acids. Germline V gene sequence: CDR1 MNHEY, CDR2 SVGEGT.

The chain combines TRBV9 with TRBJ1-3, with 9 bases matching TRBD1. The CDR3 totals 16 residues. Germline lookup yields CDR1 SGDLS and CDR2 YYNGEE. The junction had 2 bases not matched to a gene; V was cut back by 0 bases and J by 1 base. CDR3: CASSVAGQGSGNTIYF. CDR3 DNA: TGTGCCAGCAGCGTAGCGGGACAGGGATCTGGAAACACCATATATTTT.

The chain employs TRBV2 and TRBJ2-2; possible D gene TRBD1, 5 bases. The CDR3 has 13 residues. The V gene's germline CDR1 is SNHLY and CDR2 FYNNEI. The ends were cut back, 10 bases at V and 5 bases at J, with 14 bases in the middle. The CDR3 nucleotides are TGTGCCACCTCTACCAGGGTTACCGGGGAGCTGTTTTTT. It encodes CATSTRVTGELFF.

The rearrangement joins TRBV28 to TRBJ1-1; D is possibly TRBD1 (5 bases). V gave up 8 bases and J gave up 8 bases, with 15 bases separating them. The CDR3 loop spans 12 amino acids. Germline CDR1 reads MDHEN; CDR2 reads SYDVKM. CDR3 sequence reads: CASRGPRSEAFF. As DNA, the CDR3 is TGTGCCAGCCGGGGACCGCGGAGCGAAGCTTTCTTT.

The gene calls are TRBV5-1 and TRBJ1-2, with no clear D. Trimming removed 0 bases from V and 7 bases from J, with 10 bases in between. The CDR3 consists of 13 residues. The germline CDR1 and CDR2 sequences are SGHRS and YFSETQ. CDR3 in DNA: TGCGCCAGCAGCTTGGCCCTGGAGCGTGGCTACACCTTC. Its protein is CASSLALERGYTF.

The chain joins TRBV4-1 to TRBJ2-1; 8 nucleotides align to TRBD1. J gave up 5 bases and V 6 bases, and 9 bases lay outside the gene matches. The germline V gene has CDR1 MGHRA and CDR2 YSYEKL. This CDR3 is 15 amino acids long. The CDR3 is CASRPLGTGNNEQFF. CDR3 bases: TGCGCCAGCAGACCGCTGGGGACAGGAAACAATGAGCAGTTCTTC.

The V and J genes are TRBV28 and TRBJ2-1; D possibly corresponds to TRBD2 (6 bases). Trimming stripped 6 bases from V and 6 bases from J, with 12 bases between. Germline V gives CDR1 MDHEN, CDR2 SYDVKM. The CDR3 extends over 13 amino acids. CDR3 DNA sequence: TGTGCCAGCAGGGACTACCTCCCCAATGAGCAGTTCTTC. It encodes CASRDYLPNEQFF.

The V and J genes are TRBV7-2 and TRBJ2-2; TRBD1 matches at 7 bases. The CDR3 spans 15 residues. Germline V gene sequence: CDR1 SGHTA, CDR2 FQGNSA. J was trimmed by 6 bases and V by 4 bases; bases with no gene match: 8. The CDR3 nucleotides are TGTGCCAGCAGCTCTAGACAGGGATTTTCCGGGGAGCTGTTTTTT. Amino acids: CASSSRQGFSGELFF.